The 21 T cell receptor beta chains reported below all come from one sample, sequenced in a study of T cells in Graves' hyperthyroidism and ophthalmopathy. The CDR3 regions of TCR beta were amplified from RNA transcripts. Initially, a first-round RT-PCR of the TCR CDR3 employed the HTBI primer set. TCRdb fed the multiplex PCR reads into MiXCR, producing one record per CDR3 protein. The table has about 840,000 distinct CDR3 sequences, roughly 40% seen once. The sample comprised blood. All receptors derive from a man aged 18 to 30 with Graves' hyperthyroidism.

The chain has TRBV12-3 or TRBV12-4 and TRBJ1-3, with D uncertain. V was shortened by 6 bases and J by 6 bases, with 9 bases between the two germline ends. The CDR3 runs to 12 residues. In nucleotides, the CDR3 is TGTGCCAGCAGAGGTCAAATAAACACCATATATTTT. Encoded protein: CASRGQINTIYF.

This clonotype has at least ten counts. The rearrangement joins TRBV10-3 to TRBJ1-2, with D possibly being TRBD1 (6 bases). This CDR3 spans 15 amino acids. CDR1 is ENHRY, CDR2 SYGVKD, per germline. V gave up 0 bases and J gave up 9 bases, with 17 bases separating them. This CDR3 reads CAISESDSPLLSYTF. The CDR3 nucleotides are TGTGCCATCAGTGAGTCGGACAGCCCTCTCCTCAGCTACACCTTC.

Points on this clonotype: A much larger clone is a single base away; this may be a read error. The chain has TRBV10-3 and TRBJ2-5; 12 bases are a match to TRBD2. The CDR3 sequence is 14 residues long. Trimming took 6 bases from V and 5 from J; bases not matched to a gene: 4. Germline CDR1 ENHRY, CDR2 SYGVKD. CDR3: CAISRTSGTETQYF. CDR3 in DNA: TGTGCCATCAGCCGGACTAGCGGGACGGAGACCCAGTACTTC.

The chain is built from TRBV6-5 and TRBJ1-5; the D is unclear. CDR3 length: 10 amino acids. V was clipped by 6 bases and J by 7 bases, with 4 bases between them. Germline lookup yields CDR1 MNHEY and CDR2 SVGAGI. The CDR3 is CASRLQPQHF. The CDR3 region has the DNA TGTGCCAGCAGGCTACAGCCCCAGCATTTT.

The chain carries TRBV20-1 and TRBJ1-4, with TRBD1 matching 8 bases. The J segment lost 0 bases and the V segment lost 2 bases, leaving 8 bases of the junction unmatched. CDR1 and CDR2 (germline): DFQATT, SNEGSKA (reference sequence). This CDR3 region has 17 residues. For the CDR3, the DNA is TGCAGTGCTAGACTACTAGACAGGGGAACAACTAATGAAAAACTGTTTTTT. Protein product: CSARLLDRGTTNEKLFF.

Many counts were recorded for this clonotype. Compared with germline, one end of the junction differs, possibly owing to a read error. The chain joins TRBV5-1 to TRBJ2-5, with D maybe TRBD1 (5 bases). Germline V CDR1 and CDR2: SGHRS, YFSETQ. The CDR3 runs 13 residues. The CDR3 nucleotides are TGTGCCAGCAGCTTAAGCCCAGGGGAGACCCAGTACTTC. Amino acids: CASSLSPGETQYF.

To note about this clonotype: With a much larger clone just one base away, this may be a read error. This chain's CDR3 is CASSEGPGQPQHF. CDR3 coding DNA: TGTGCCAGCAGCGAGGGACCGGGACAGCCCCAGCATTTT. The genes are TRBV7-9 and TRBJ1-5; TRBD1 might be the D (5 bases). The CDR3 length is 13 residues. Germline V lookup: CDR1 SEHNR, CDR2 FQNEAQ (reference sequence). The V end was cut by 5 bases, the J end by 7 bases, with 12 bases between.

The rearrangement links TRBV5-1 to TRBJ2-7, with TRBD2 identical over 11 bases. After removal of 7 bases from V and 3 bases from J, the junction contained 9 bases not matched to a gene. Germline CDR1 reads SGHRS; CDR2 reads YFSETQ. The CDR3 is 15 amino acids. The CDR3 region has the DNA TGCGCCAGCTCAACTAGCGGGAGTTGGGTCTACGAGCAGTACTTC. Protein: CASSTSGSWVYEQYF.

This clonotype came up a few times. This chain joins TRBV5-1 and TRBJ2-7; 9 bases align to TRBD2. Trimming cost V 4 bases and J 7 bases; bases outside gene matches: 9. This CDR3 comprises 14 residues. Germline V gene data show CDR1 as SGHRS and CDR2 as YFSETQ. In nucleotides, the CDR3 is TGCGCCAGCAGCGGCCTAGCGGGACTGAATGAGCAGTACTTC. Translating gives CASSGLAGLNEQYF.

Note on this clonotype: A clone one base away is much larger, so this may be a read error. The V and J genes are TRBV7-2 and TRBJ2-2, with D tentatively TRBD1 (6 bases). Trimming shortened V by 3 bases and J by 4 bases, and 9 bases separated the two germline ends. Germline CDR1 and CDR2: SGHTA and FQGNSA. The CDR3 is 14 amino acids. The CDR3 nucleotides read TGTGCCAGCAGCTTCGGACAGACCACCGGGGAGCTGTTTTTT. Amino acid sequence: CASSFGQTTGELFF.

This clonotype has just a few counts. The chain's CDR3 is CASSLVGGDTF. CDR3 coding DNA: TGTGCCAGCAGCTTAGTTGGGGGCGACACCTTC. J is TRBJ1-2 and V is TRBV7-8, with D tentatively TRBD1 (6 bases). Germline assignment: CDR1 SGHVS and CDR2 FQNEAQ. This CDR3 is built from 11 residues. Deletions cut 1 base from V and 12 bases from J, with 9 bases between.

The chain uses TRBV19 and TRBJ2-5; D gene ambiguous. From germline, CDR1 is LNHDA and CDR2 SQIVND (reference sequence). This CDR3 has 13 residues. Trimming removed 3 bases from V and 3 bases from J, with 8 bases in between. The CDR3 DNA is TGTGCCAGTAGTATTTTTGGGGAAGAGACCCAGTACTTC. Translated, it gives CASSIFGEETQYF.

About this clonotype itself: Since a much larger clone is just one base distant, this may be a read error. The gene calls are TRBV9 and TRBJ2-5; TRBD2 is a possible D gene (5 bases). This CDR3 spans 14 amino acids. The germline V gene has CDR1 SGDLS and CDR2 YYNGEE. The chain's CDR3 is CASSVGTGREIQYF. The CDR3 DNA is TGTGCCAGCAGCGTAGGGACGGGAAGAGAGATCCAGTACTTC.

This clonotype was recorded at least ten times. This sequence joins TRBV2 and TRBJ2-7, with a weak D call TRBD2 (5 bases). The CDR3 covers 12 residues. Germline values: CDR1 SNHLY, CDR2 FYNNEI. V was clipped by 7 bases and J by 1 base, with 8 bases between them. CDR3 nucleotides: TGTGCCAGCACCGAGGGTTCCTACGAGCAGTACTTC. This sequence encodes CASTEGSYEQYF.

J is TRBJ2-5 and V is TRBV13; 10 nucleotides align to TRBD1. The CDR3 runs 16 residues. Germline V gives CDR1 PRHDT, CDR2 FYEKMQ (reference sequence). J gave up 4 bases and V 5 bases, and 10 bases lay outside the gene matches. CDR3 protein: CASSPWGQGIRETQYF. The CDR3 DNA sequence: TGTGCCAGCAGCCCATGGGGACAGGGGATCCGAGAGACCCAGTACTTC.

A word on this clonotype: This could be a read error, since a much larger clone is one nucleotide away. This sequence joins TRBV19 and TRBJ1-5, with a tentative D call TRBD1 (5 bases). Germline V gene sequence: CDR1 LNHDA, CDR2 SQIVND (reference sequence). The CDR3 has 13 amino acids. V was clipped by 3 bases and J by 9 bases, with 12 bases between them. The CDR3, as DNA: TGTGCCAGTAGTATGAGCAGGGATCTGCCCCAGCATTTT. Amino acid sequence: CASSMSRDLPQHF.

This clonotype was seen only a few times. The V gene is TRBV7-3, the J gene TRBJ2-7; possible D gene TRBD2, 6 bases. CDR3 length: 17 amino acids. In germline, CDR1 is SGHTA, CDR2 FQGTGA. Trimming took 0 bases from V and 2 from J, leaving 17 bases between them. The CDR3 region is CASSLTPAGRYPYEQYF. The CDR3 DNA follows: TGTGCCAGCAGCTTAACCCCCGCGGGGAGGTACCCCTACGAGCAGTACTTC.

This clonotype was counted only a few times. The chain couples TRBV10-2 to TRBJ2-2; D uncertain. CDR1 WSHSY and CDR2 SAAADI come from the germline V gene. The CDR3 runs 13 residues. Trimming left V 0 bases short and J 7 bases short, with 6 bases between. CDR3 nucleotide sequence: TGCGCCAGCAGTGAGTCGGTGGGCGGGGAGCTGTTTTTT. It yields the protein CASSESVGGELFF.

This clonotype was observed many times. The gene calls are TRBV29-1 and TRBJ2-7; TRBD1 agrees at 10 bases. Trimming cost V 7 bases and J 3 bases; bases outside gene matches: 3. The CDR3 is made up of 12 amino acids. Germline CDR1 is SQVTM and CDR2 is ANQGSEA. CDR3 coding DNA: TGCAGCGCAGGGACAGGGGTCTACGAGCAGTACTTC. It is translated as CSAGTGVYEQYF.

The chain carries TRBV6-6 and TRBJ1-1; D unresolved. The CDR3 is 13 amino acids. Looked up from germline, CDR1 is MNHNY and CDR2 is SVGAGI (reference sequence). V lost 8 bases and J lost 1, with 11 bases in between. The CDR3 DNA reads as TGTGCCAGCCCCTCGGACGGGAACACTGAAGCTTTCTTT. This codes for CASPSDGNTEAFF.

This clonotype was detected a few times. The rearrangement joins TRBV7-9 to TRBJ1-2; D call uncertain. The CDR3 length is 14 residues. V was shortened by 2 bases and J by 8 bases, with 15 bases between the two germline ends. Germline CDR1 is SEHNR and CDR2 is FQNEAQ (reference sequence). The CDR3 protein is CASSLTPHQGGYTF. As DNA, the CDR3 is TGTGCCAGCAGCTTAACCCCCCACCAAGGCGGCTACACCTTC.